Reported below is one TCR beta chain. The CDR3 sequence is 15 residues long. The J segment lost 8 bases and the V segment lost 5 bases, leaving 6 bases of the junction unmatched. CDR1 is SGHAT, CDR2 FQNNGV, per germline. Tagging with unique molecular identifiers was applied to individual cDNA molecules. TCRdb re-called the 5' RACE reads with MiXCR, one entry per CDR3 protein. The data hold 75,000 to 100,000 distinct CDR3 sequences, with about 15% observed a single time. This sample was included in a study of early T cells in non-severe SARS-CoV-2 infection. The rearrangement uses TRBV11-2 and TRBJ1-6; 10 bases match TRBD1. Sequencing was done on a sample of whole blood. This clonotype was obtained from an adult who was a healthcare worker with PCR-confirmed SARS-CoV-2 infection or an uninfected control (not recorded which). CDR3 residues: CASSPYGQGDSPLHF. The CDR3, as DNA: TGTGCCAGCAGCCCATACGGACAGGGGGATTCACCCCTCCACTTT.